This TCR beta chain was identified during a study of shared clonotypes between healthy human individuals. Repertoires were generated with immunoSEQ multiplex PCR, while TCRdb's copy carries only in-frame clones and drops some. The sample yields under 2,500,000 clones, more than 90% seen once. The V end lost 4 bases, the J end lost 2 bases, and 15 bases lay between the germline ends. The length of the CDR3 is 15 residues. Germline V CDR1 and CDR2: MNHNS, SASEGT. The chain couples TRBV6-1 to TRBJ2-7; no clear D. Specimen: naive CD4+ T cells sorted from blood. Stated subset: CD45RA+ positively selected. This TCR came from a man aged 18-30 years in good health. In DNA form, the CDR3 reads TGTGCCAGCAGTGTCCTCGCTTCTATTGCCTACGAGCAGTACTTC. Translating it yields CASSVLASIAYEQYF.